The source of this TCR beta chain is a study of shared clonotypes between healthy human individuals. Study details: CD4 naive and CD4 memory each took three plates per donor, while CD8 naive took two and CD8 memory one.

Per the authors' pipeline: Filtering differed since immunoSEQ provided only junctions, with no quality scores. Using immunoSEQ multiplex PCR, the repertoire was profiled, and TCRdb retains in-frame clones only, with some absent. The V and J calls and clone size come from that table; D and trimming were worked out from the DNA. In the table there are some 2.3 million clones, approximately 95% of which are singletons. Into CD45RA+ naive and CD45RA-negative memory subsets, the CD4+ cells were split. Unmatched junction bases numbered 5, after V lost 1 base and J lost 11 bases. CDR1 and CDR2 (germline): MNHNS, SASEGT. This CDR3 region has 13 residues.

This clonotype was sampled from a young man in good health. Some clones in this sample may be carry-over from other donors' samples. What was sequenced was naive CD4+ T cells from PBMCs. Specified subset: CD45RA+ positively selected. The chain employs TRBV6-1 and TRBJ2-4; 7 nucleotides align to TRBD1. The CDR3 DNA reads TGTGCCAGCAGTGAAGGACAGGGACGAGTTCAGTACTTC. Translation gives CASSEGQGRVQYF.